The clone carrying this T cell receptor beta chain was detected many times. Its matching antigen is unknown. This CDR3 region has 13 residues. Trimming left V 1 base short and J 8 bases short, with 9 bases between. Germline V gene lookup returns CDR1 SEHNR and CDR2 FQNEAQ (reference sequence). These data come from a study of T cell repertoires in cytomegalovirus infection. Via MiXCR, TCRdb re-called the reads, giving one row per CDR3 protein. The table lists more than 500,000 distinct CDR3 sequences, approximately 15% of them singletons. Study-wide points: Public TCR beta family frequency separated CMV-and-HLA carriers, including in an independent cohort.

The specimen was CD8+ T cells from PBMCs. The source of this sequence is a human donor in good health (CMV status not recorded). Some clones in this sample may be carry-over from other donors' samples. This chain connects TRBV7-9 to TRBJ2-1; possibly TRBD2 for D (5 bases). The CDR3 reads CASSLGLEDEQFF. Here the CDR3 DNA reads TGTGCCAGCAGCTTAGGGTTGGAGGATGAGCAGTTCTTC.